Listed below are T cell receptor beta chains from one sample, sequenced in a study of T cells in Graves' hyperthyroidism and ophthalmopathy. TCRdb recomputed calls from the multiplex PCR reads with MiXCR, one row per CDR3 protein. The repertoire holds around 350,000 distinct CDR3 sequences, with 15% to 20% as singletons. The sequencing sample was made of blood. These receptors all come from a woman younger than 30 with Graves' hyperthyroidism. Each CDR3 is given with its conserved first and last residue. D genes are given only for firm matches. Part of the rows lack a size; the others show once, few, many or a class for expanded clones.

V gene	D gene	J gene	clone size	CDR3 protein	CDR3 DNA
TRBV11-2	-	TRBJ2-3	many	CASSLSGGTVYTDTQYF	TGTGCCAGCAGCTTATCAGGTGGTACAGTCTACACAGATACGCAGTATTTT
TRBV6-1	-	TRBJ2-7	many	CASSEDSGSSYEQYF	TGTGCCAGCAGTGAAGACAGCGGATCCTCCTACGAGCAGTACTTC
TRBV20-1	-	TRBJ2-7	many	CSARDRADSPYEQYF	TGCAGTGCTAGAGATCGGGCGGACTCTCCCTACGAGCAGTACTTC
TRBV20-1	TRBD2	TRBJ2-7	-	CSADLAEALYEQYF	TGCAGTGCCGACCTAGCGGAAGCCCTTTACGAGCAGTACTTC
TRBV7-2	-	TRBJ2-7	-	CASKMGRSSYEQYF	TGTGCCAGCAAGATGGGGCGGAGCTCCTACGAGCAGTACTTC
TRBV29-1	-	TRBJ1-1	few	CSVDRTLGEAFF	TGCAGCGTCGACCGGACCCTCGGTGAAGCTTTCTTT
TRBV27	-	TRBJ1-2	many	CASSFVFKGSDYGYTF	TGTGCCAGCAGTTTCGTTTTTAAGGGTTCGGACTATGGCTACACCTTC
TRBV18	-	TRBJ2-7	-	CASSQQGPYEQYF	TGTGCCAGCTCACAACAGGGACCCTACGAGCAGTACTTC
TRBV12-3/TRBV12-4	TRBD2	TRBJ2-6	-	CASRPSGTGANVLTF	TGTGCCAGCAGGCCTAGCGGTACTGGGGCCAACGTCCTGACTTTC
TRBV3-1	-	TRBJ1-1	many	CASSQGAGSEAFF	TGTGCCAGCAGCCAAGGGGCAGGGTCCGAAGCTTTCTTT
TRBV5-1	-	TRBJ2-7	few	CASRSGAGSRKQYF	TGCGCCAGCAGATCAGGAGCAGGGAGTAGGAAGCAGTACTTC
TRBV3-1	-	TRBJ1-2	-	CASRSQVPYGYTF	TGTGCCAGCAGGTCTCAGGTACCCTATGGCTACACCTTC
TRBV5-1	-	TRBJ1-1	many	CASSPTLRSEAFF	TGCGCCAGCAGCCCAACCCTAAGGTCCGAAGCTTTCTTT
TRBV11-2	-	TRBJ1-2	many	CASRGGTLPSNYGYTF	TGTGCCAGCCGAGGCGGTACCCTACCTTCTAACTATGGCTACACCTTC
TRBV30	-	TRBJ1-1	many	CAWSREIEAFF	TGTGCCTGGAGTAGGGAAATTGAAGCTTTCTTT
TRBV20-1	-	TRBJ1-1	-	CSARMGAEAFF	TGCAGTGCTAGAATGGGGGCTGAAGCTTTCTTT
TRBV4-1	-	TRBJ1-1	few	CASSQVYGHMNTEAFF	TGCGCCAGCAGCCAAGTATATGGACACATGAACACTGAAGCTTTCTTT
TRBV6-1	TRBD1	TRBJ1-6	many	CASRHTGEGSPLHF	TGTGCCAGCAGACACACAGGGGAAGGTTCACCCCTCCACTTT
TRBV6-5	-	TRBJ1-1	many	CASSYSSGPTEAFF	TGTGCCAGCAGTTACAGCTCAGGGCCAACTGAAGCTTTCTTT
TRBV20-1	-	TRBJ1-2	many	CSAREGADSTF	TGCAGTGCTAGAGAGGGGGCAGATTCCACCTTC
TRBV5-1	-	TRBJ2-7	many	CASSADAKNEQYF	TGCGCCAGCAGCGCGGACGCGAAGAACGAGCAGTACTTC
TRBV28	TRBD1	TRBJ1-1	many	CASSPRQGFNTEAFF	TGTGCCAGCAGTCCCCGACAGGGTTTTAACACTGAAGCTTTCTTT
TRBV29-1	-	TRBJ2-5	many	CSVERALGSSETQYF	TGCAGCGTTGAAAGGGCCCTGGGGAGTTCAGAGACCCAGTACTTC
TRBV11-2	-	TRBJ1-5	many	CASSLARGQPQHF	TGTGCCAGCAGCTTAGCCAGAGGGCAGCCCCAGCATTTT
TRBV9	-	TRBJ1-3	many	CASSVDSHSGNTIYF	TGTGCCAGCAGCGTAGATTCCCACTCTGGAAACACCATATATTTT
TRBV7-3	TRBD1	TRBJ2-7	-	CASSLNRGPSYEQYF	TGCGCCAGCAGCTTAAACAGGGGGCCCTCCTACGAGCAGTACTTC
TRBV7-8	-	TRBJ1-2	many	CASSLLLGSGNYGYTF	TGTGCCAGCAGCTTATTATTAGGATCAGGGAACTATGGCTACACCTTC
TRBV27	-	TRBJ2-7	many	CASSLRAGAAKLYEQYF	TGTGCCAGCAGCCTCCGGGCAGGGGCCGCGAAACTCTACGAGCAGTACTTC
TRBV5-1	TRBD1	TRBJ2-4	-	CASSPRTGPKNIQYF	TGCGCCAGCAGCCCGAGGACAGGCCCCAAAAACATTCAGTACTTC
TRBV20-1	-	TRBJ1-5	many	CSARDLGVINQPQHF	TGCAGTGCTAGAGATCTCGGTGTTATAAATCAGCCCCAGCATTTT
TRBV11-2	-	TRBJ2-7	many	CASSPKGVRTNRGEQYF	TGTGCCAGCAGCCCAAAGGGGGTCAGGACTAACCGGGGCGAGCAGTACTTC
TRBV7-3	-	TRBJ2-5	many	CASSPRMGETQYF	TGTGCCAGCAGCCCCAGGATGGGGGAGACCCAGTACTTC
TRBV5-1	-	TRBJ2-2	many	CASSLATSGELFF	TGCGCCAGCAGCTTGGCAACGTCCGGGGAGCTGTTTTTT
TRBV13	-	TRBJ1-2	-	CASSLGPSGGYTF	TGTGCCAGCAGCTTAGGGCCTTCGGGAGGCTACACCTTC
TRBV6-5	TRBD1	TRBJ1-2	many	CASSYSQGAGSYGYTF	TGTGCCAGCAGTTACTCTCAGGGGGCCGGCAGCTATGGCTACACCTTC
TRBV2	-	TRBJ2-2	few	CARTLPGTGELFF	TGTGCCAGAACCCTCCCCGGAACCGGGGAGCTGTTTTTT
TRBV5-1	TRBD1	TRBJ2-7	-	CASSALAGGEGYEQYF	TGCGCCAGCAGCGCGTTGGCAGGGGGTGAAGGCTACGAGCAGTACTTC
TRBV6-1	TRBD1	TRBJ2-7	-	CASRQRQGGGYEQYF	TGTGCCAGCAGGCAAAGACAGGGGGGCGGCTACGAGCAGTACTTC
TRBV28	-	TRBJ1-2	many	CASRVDRNYGYTF	TGTGCCAGCAGGGTAGACAGGAACTATGGCTACACCTTC
TRBV28	-	TRBJ1-1	-	CASRYSGAFF	TGTGCCAGCAGGTACAGCGGAGCTTTCTTT
TRBV20-1	-	TRBJ2-7	many	CSARGGAYEQYF	TGCAGTGCTAGAGGGGGAGCGTACGAGCAGTACTTC
TRBV6-1	TRBD1	TRBJ1-5	-	CASSIQGGLNQPQHF	TGTGCCAGCAGCATACAGGGGGGTCTTAATCAGCCCCAGCATTTT